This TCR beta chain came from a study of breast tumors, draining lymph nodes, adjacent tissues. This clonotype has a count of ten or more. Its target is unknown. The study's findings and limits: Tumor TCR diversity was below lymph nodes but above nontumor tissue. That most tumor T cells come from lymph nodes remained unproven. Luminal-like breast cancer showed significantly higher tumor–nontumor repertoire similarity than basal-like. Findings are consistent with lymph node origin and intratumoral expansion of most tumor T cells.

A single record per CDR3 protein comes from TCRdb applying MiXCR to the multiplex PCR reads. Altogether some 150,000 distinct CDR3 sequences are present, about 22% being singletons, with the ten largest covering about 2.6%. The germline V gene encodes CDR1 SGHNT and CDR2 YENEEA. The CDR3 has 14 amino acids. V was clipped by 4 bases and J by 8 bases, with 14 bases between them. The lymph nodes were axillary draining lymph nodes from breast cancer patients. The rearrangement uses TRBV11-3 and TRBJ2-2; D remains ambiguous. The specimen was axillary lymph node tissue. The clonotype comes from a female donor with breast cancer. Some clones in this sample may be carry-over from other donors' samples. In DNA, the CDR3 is TGTGCCAGCAGCTCCCTCTATGGGGTTGGGGAGCTGTTTTTT. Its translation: CASSSLYGVGELFF.